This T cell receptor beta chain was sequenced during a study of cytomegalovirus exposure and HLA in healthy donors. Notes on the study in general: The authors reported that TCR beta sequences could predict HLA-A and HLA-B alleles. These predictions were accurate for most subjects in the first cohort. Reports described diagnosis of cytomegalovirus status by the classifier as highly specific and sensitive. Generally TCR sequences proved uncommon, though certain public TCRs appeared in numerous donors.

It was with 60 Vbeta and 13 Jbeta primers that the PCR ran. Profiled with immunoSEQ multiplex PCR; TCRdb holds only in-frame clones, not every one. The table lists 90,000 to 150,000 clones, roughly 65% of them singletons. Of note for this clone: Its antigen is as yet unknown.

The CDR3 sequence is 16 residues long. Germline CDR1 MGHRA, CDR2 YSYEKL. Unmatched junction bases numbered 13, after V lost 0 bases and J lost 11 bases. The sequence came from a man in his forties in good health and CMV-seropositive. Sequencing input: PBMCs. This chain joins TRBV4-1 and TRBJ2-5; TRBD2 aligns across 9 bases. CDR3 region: CASSQDWPSGAREQYF. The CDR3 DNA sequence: TGCGCCAGCAGCCAAGATTGGCCTAGCGGGGCCCGAGAGCAGTACTTC.